This T cell receptor (beta chain) was sequenced in a study of shared clonotypes between healthy human individuals. This CDR3 region has 15 residues. Germline loops: CDR1 SGHRS, CDR2 YFSETQ. Trimming at V came to 4 bases and at J to 1 base, leaving 8 bases not matched to a gene. The method was immunoSEQ multiplex PCR; TCRdb's version includes in-frame clones alone and lacks a portion of them. The table lists some 600,000 clones, approximately 96% of them singletons. Naivety among CD8 cells was defined by CD45RO negativity and positive CCR7 selection, thereby excluding terminally differentiated effector memory CD45RA+ cells.

Input material: naive CD8+ T cells sorted from blood. The sequence was collected from a woman in her twenties or thirties in good health. This rearrangement joins TRBV5-1 to TRBJ2-7; 7 nucleotides align to TRBD2. The CDR3 DNA reads as TGCGCCAGCAGCCCCAGCCGGGAGGTTTCCTACGAGCAGTACTTC. Its protein product is CASSPSREVSYEQYF.